The 27 T cell receptor beta chains listed next were all sequenced from one sample in a study of T cells in Graves' hyperthyroidism and ophthalmopathy. Amplified TCR beta CDR3 regions came from RNA transcripts. The primer set for the first-round RT-PCR of the TCR CDR3 was HTBI. TCRdb re-called the multiplex PCR reads with MiXCR, one entry per CDR3 protein. The data contain roughly 250,000 distinct CDR3 sequences, roughly 15% of them seen just once; the ten biggest clones take up around 28%. Material for sequencing was blood. The receptors stem from a woman aged 18-29 years with Graves' ophthalmopathy.

This clonotype was seen at least ten times. This chain uses TRBV27 with TRBJ2-1; tentative D call: TRBD2 (7 bases). The V end was cut by 5 bases, the J end by 0 bases, with 17 bases between. Germline CDR1 is MNHEY and CDR2 is SMNVEV (reference sequence). This CDR3 comprises 17 residues. In DNA, the CDR3 is TGTGCCAGCAGTCCCCGGGGGCGGGGGAGCTCCTACAATGAGCAGTTCTTC. It yields the protein CASSPRGRGSSYNEQFF.

The chain recombines TRBV29-1 with TRBJ2-1, with 16 nucleotides matching TRBD2. Germline values: CDR1 SQVTM, CDR2 ANQGSEA. After removal of 6 bases from V and 6 bases from J, the junction contained 11 bases not matched to a gene. There are 17 residues in the CDR3. For the CDR3, the DNA is TGCAGCGTCTCCTACCCCGGGACTAGCGGGAGGGCCAATGAGCAGTTCTTC. It translates to CSVSYPGTSGRANEQFF.

Ten or more counts support this clonotype. This sequence joins TRBV25-1 and TRBJ2-1, with D possibly matching TRBD2 (6 bases). The V and J ends lost 6 bases and 9 bases respectively, with 27 bases between them. This CDR3 contains 17 residues. The germline V gene has CDR1 MGHDK and CDR2 SYGVNS. CDR3 in amino acids: CASSGIEGKGPRGEQFF. Written as DNA, the CDR3 is TGTGCCAGCAGCGGAATTGAGGGAAAGGGGCCGCGGGGTGAGCAGTTCTTC. The full variable domain, in which reference TRBV25-1 and TRBJ2-1 provide the parts outside the CDR3, is EADIYQTPRYLVIGTGKKITLECSQTMGHDKMYWYQQDPGMELHLIHYSYGVNSTEKGDLSSESTVSRIRTEHFPLTLESARPSHTSQYLCASSGIEGKGPRGEQFFGPGTRLTVL.

In regard to this clonotype: A read error may account for a junction end that differs from germline. The CDR3 loop reads CASSPRGSQKTRYF. As DNA, the CDR3 is TGTGCCAGCAGCCCCCGGGGAAGCCAAAAGACCCGGTACTTC. J is TRBJ2-5 and V is TRBV12-3 or TRBV12-4, with D possibly matching TRBD2 (5 bases). There are 14 residues in the CDR3.

The table lists this clonotype with many counts. The V call is TRBV7-6, the J call TRBJ2-2; D ambiguous. CDR1 is SGHVS, CDR2 FNYEAQ, per germline. The CDR3 has 16 amino acids. The V end lost 2 bases, the J end lost 4 bases, and 14 bases lay between the germline ends. The CDR3 DNA follows: TGTGCCAGCAGCTTACAACTAAGGAGTTCCACCGGGGAGCTGTTTTTT. Its translation: CASSLQLRSSTGELFF. Based on the CDR3 plus reference TRBV7-6 and TRBJ2-2, the full variable domain is GAGVSQSPRYKVTKRGQDVALRCDPISGHVSLYWYRQALGQGPEFLTYFNYEAQQDKSGLPNDRFSAERPEGSISTLTIQRTEQRDSAMYRCASSLQLRSSTGELFFGEGSRLTVL.

This rearrangement joins TRBV13 to TRBJ1-5, with D maybe TRBD1 (6 bases). Trimming removed 6 bases at V and 5 bases at J, with 14 bases between. In germline, CDR1 is PRHDT, CDR2 FYEKMQ (reference sequence). The CDR3 is made up of 14 amino acids. The CDR3 DNA reads as TGTGCCAGCAGGGCCCAGGACAGATATCAGCCCCAGCATTTT. Protein: CASRAQDRYQPQHF. The variable domain in full, completed from reference TRBV13 and TRBJ1-5, reads AAGVIQSPRHLIKEKRETATLKCYPIPRHDTVYWYQQGPGQDPQFLISFYEKMQSDKGSIPDRFSAQQFSDYHSELNMSSLELGDSALYFCASRAQDRYQPQHFGDGTRLSIL.

This clonotype was seen at least ten times. Here the CDR3 reads CASSPQGAADTQYF. The CDR3, as DNA: TGTGCCAGCAGCCCTCAGGGGGCGGCAGATACGCAGTATTTT. The chain couples TRBV3-1 to TRBJ2-3; 8 bases are a match to TRBD1. The CDR3 is made up of 14 amino acids. Trimming cost V 4 bases and J 4 bases; bases outside gene matches: 4. Germline CDR1 and CDR2: LGHDT and YNNKEL (reference sequence).

This clonotype was counted many times. The chain is built from TRBV19 and TRBJ1-5; D gene unclear. Trimming left V 3 bases short and J 6 bases short, with 18 bases between. The germline gives CDR1 LNHDA, CDR2 SQIVND (reference sequence). CDR3 length: 16 residues. The CDR3 region has the DNA TGTGCCAGTAGTATGACGGGCCCCGGGATTGGTCAGCCCCAGCATTTT. Protein product: CASSMTGPGIGQPQHF.

This clonotype came up many times. This sequence joins TRBV7-8 and TRBJ2-1; D is uncertain. CDR1 is SGHVS, CDR2 FQNEAQ, per germline. The CDR3 covers 13 residues. V shed 1 base and J shed 7 bases, with 8 bases lying between them. CDR3 in DNA: TGTGCCAGCAGCTTAGTAGGGTTGAATGAGCAGTTCTTC. This gives the protein CASSLVGLNEQFF.

This clonotype was picked up many times. This sequence joins TRBV28 and TRBJ2-7; no definite D call. The germline CDR1 and CDR2 sequences are MDHEN and SYDVKM. This CDR3 region has 13 residues. Trimming stripped 5 bases from V and 2 bases from J, with 10 bases between. The DNA of the CDR3 is TGTGCCAGCAGTCCAGGACCGCCCTACGAGCAGTACTTC. It yields the protein CASSPGPPYEQYF.

This clonotype was picked up many times. The rearrangement uses TRBV6-5 and TRBJ2-7; possibly TRBD2 for D (5 bases). This CDR3 region has 14 residues. Germline CDR1 is MNHEY and CDR2 is SVGAGI. V was pared by 2 bases and J by 0 bases, with 8 bases between. This chain's CDR3 is CASSYGGRSYEQYF. CDR3 DNA sequence: TGTGCCAGCAGTTACGGAGGCCGCTCCTACGAGCAGTACTTC.

This clonotype was counted many times. The chain employs TRBV20-1 and TRBJ2-5; 7 bases line up with TRBD1. CDR3 length equals 14 residues. J lost 5 bases, V lost 4 bases, and 10 bases had no gene match. CDR1 DFQATT and CDR2 SNEGSKA come from the germline V gene (reference sequence). The CDR3, as DNA: TGCAGTGCTATCAACCGGGACAGAGGGGAGACCCAGTACTTC. Its translation is CSAINRDRGETQYF.

Ten or more counts support this clonotype. The CDR3 nucleotides are TGCGCCAGCAGCCATTCTGAGGCCGGGACGTCCTACAATGAGCAGTTCTTC. Translation: CASSHSEAGTSYNEQFF. The V call is TRBV4-1, the J call TRBJ2-1; D tentatively reads TRBD1 or TRBD2 (5 bases each). V dropped 3 bases and J dropped 1 base, with 16 bases sitting between them. Germline-derived CDR1 and CDR2 are MGHRA and YSYEKL. The CDR3 consists of 17 residues.

This clonotype has at least ten counts. This chain joins TRBV20-1 and TRBJ1-2; 7 bases match TRBD1. CDR3 size: 14 residues. Trimming cost V 4 bases and J 4 bases; bases outside gene matches: 9. Germline V gives CDR1 DFQATT, CDR2 SNEGSKA (reference sequence). This chain's CDR3 is CSANRDSRRYGYTF. Here the CDR3 DNA reads TGCAGTGCTAACCGGGACAGCAGGCGCTATGGCTACACCTTC.

The table lists this clonotype with many counts. CDR3 in amino acids: CASSFLVGQGGGYTF. In nucleotides, the CDR3 is TGTGCCAGCAGCTTTTTGGTCGGGCAGGGTGGAGGCTACACCTTC. The chain combines TRBV7-2 with TRBJ1-2; D is possibly TRBD1 (5 bases). The germline V and J ends were trimmed by 3 bases and 8 bases, with 19 bases remaining between them. The length of the CDR3 is 15 residues. Germline assignment: CDR1 SGHTA and CDR2 FQGNSA.

Ten or more counts support this clonotype. This chain links TRBV6-2 or TRBV6-3 with TRBJ2-2; maybe TRBD2 (5 bases). Trimming left V 4 bases short and J 7 bases short, with 19 bases between. CDR1 is MNHEY, CDR2 SVGEGT, per germline. The CDR3 has 16 amino acids. CDR3 amino acids: CASSFAGLGVGGELFF. The CDR3, as DNA: TGTGCCAGCAGTTTTGCGGGCCTCGGCGTTGGCGGGGAGCTGTTTTTT.

At least ten counts were recorded for this clonotype. V is TRBV27 and J is TRBJ2-1; D is uncertain. Trimming shortened V by 0 bases and J by 10 bases, and 10 bases separated the two germline ends. This CDR3 is built from 13 residues. CDR1 MNHEY and CDR2 SMNVEV come from the germline V gene (reference sequence). CDR3 coding DNA: TGTGCCAGCAGTTTATCGATCGGTGTCGAGCAGTTCTTC. It yields the protein CASSLSIGVEQFF.

This clonotype has at least ten counts. The chain couples TRBV24-1 to TRBJ2-2; D is unresolved. In germline, CDR1 is KGHDR, CDR2 SFDVKD. The CDR3 length is 13 residues. V was shortened by 7 bases and J by 0 bases, with 5 bases between the two germline ends. CDR3 residues: CATRAANTGELFF. The CDR3 bases are TGTGCCACCAGAGCAGCGAACACCGGGGAGCTGTTTTTT.

This clonotype was detected ten times or more. The rearrangement links TRBV7-8 to TRBJ2-1, with 11 bases aligning to TRBD2. Looked up from germline, CDR1 is SGHVS and CDR2 is FQNEAQ. Losses at the gene ends were 5 bases for V and 5 bases for J; bases not matched to a gene: 8. This CDR3 has 16 residues. CDR3 sequence reads: CASSGRGGLADNEQFF. The CDR3, as DNA: TGTGCCAGCAGCGGAAGGGGGGGACTAGCGGACAATGAGCAGTTCTTC.

This clonotype was seen at least ten times. The chain joins TRBV14 to TRBJ1-2, with a tentative D call TRBD1 (5 bases). V lost 2 bases, J lost 7 bases, and 11 bases lay in between. Germline loops: CDR1 SGHDN, CDR2 FVKESK. CDR3 length: 13 amino acids. The CDR3 DNA reads as TGTGCCAGCAGCCAATTTCGGGGGTCTGGCTACACCTTC. This encodes CASSQFRGSGYTF.

This clonotype was recorded at least ten times. The V call is TRBV4-1, the J call TRBJ1-1; the match to TRBD1 covers 8 bases. V shed 3 bases and J 1 base; nucleotides not matched to a gene: 7. Looked up from germline, CDR1 is MGHRA and CDR2 is YSYEKL. The CDR3 sequence is 16 residues long. The CDR3 nucleotides are TGCGCCAGCAGCCATAACAGGGGGAGGGGGAACACTGAAGCTTTCTTT. Its translation: CASSHNRGRGNTEAFF.

In this sample, this clonotype turned up many times. The CDR3, as DNA: TGTGCCACCAGTGATTCGCGGCACCTCACCGGGGAGCTGTTTTTT. This codes for CATSDSRHLTGELFF. This chain joins TRBV24-1 and TRBJ2-2; no firm D call. This CDR3 has 15 amino acids. The germline V gene has CDR1 KGHDR and CDR2 SFDVKD. Trimming pared 2 bases from V and 4 bases from J, leaving 10 bases between.

At least ten counts were recorded for this clonotype. CDR3 sequence (DNA): TGTGCCAGCAGCTTAAACAACGAGCAGTACTTC. Protein: CASSLNNEQYF. J is TRBJ2-7 and V is TRBV7-9; D uncertain. CDR1 and CDR2 from the germline V gene are SEHNR and FQNEAQ (reference sequence). With 2 bases removed from V and 5 bases from J, the gap between germline ends came to 4 bases. The CDR3 totals 11 residues.

This clonotype occurred many times. The chain joins TRBV27 to TRBJ1-2, with unresolved D. CDR1 MNHEY and CDR2 SMNVEV come from the germline V gene (reference sequence). This CDR3 has 14 residues. V lost 0 bases and J 2 bases, leaving 7 bases between the germline ends. The CDR3 region has the DNA TGTGCCAGCAGTTTATCCTACTCGAACTATGGCTACACCTTC. It yields the protein CASSLSYSNYGYTF.

This clonotype was recorded at least ten times. V gene TRBV27 combines with J gene TRBJ2-1; 12 nucleotides match TRBD2. Trimming cost V 4 bases and J 1 base; bases outside gene matches: 11. This CDR3 region has 19 residues. Looked up from germline, CDR1 is MNHEY and CDR2 is SMNVEV (reference sequence). CDR3 bases: TGTGCCAGCAGTTCGACTAGCGGGAGTATAACTTATTCCTACAATGAGCAGTTCTTC. It specifies CASSSTSGSITYSYNEQFF.

V is TRBV6-2 or TRBV6-3 and J is TRBJ2-1, with a weak D call TRBD2 (5 bases). Trimming removed 7 bases at V and 0 bases at J, with 16 bases between. This CDR3 comprises 16 residues. Germline V lookup: CDR1 MNHEY, CDR2 SVGEGT. The DNA for the CDR3 is TGTGCCAGCACCTCTAGCCTTTTGAGCTCCTACAATGAGCAGTTCTTC. Translation: CASTSSLLSSYNEQFF.

This clonotype has ten or more counts. The genes are TRBV30 and TRBJ1-1; D remains ambiguous. The CDR3 is 14 residues long. CDR1 is GTSNPN and CDR2 is SVGIG in the germline V gene (reference sequence). Trimming cost V 5 bases and J 6 bases, with 19 bases left between them. The CDR3 reads CAWGRTRKEAEAFF. CDR3 bases: TGTGCCTGGGGGCGCACGAGGAAGGAGGCTGAAGCTTTCTTT. Looking up the rest from reference TRBV30 and TRBJ1-1 gives the full variable domain: SQTIHQWPATLVQPVGSPLSLECTVEGTSNPNLYWYRQAAGRGLQLLFYSVGIGQISSEVPQNLSASRPQDRQFILSSKKLLLSDSGFYLCAWGRTRKEAEAFFGQGTRLTVV.